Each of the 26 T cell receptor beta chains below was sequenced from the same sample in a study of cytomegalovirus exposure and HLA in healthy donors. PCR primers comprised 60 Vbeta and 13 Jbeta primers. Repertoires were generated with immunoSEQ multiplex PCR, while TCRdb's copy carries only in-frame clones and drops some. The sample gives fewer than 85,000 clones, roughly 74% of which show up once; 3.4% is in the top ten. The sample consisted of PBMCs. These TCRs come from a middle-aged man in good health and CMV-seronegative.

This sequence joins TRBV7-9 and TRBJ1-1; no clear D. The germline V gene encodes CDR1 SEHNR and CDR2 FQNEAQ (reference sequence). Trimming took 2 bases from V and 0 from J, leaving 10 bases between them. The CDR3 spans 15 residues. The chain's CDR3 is CASSLYPPVNTEAFF. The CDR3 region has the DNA TGTGCCAGCAGCTTATATCCCCCGGTGAACACTGAAGCTTTCTTT.

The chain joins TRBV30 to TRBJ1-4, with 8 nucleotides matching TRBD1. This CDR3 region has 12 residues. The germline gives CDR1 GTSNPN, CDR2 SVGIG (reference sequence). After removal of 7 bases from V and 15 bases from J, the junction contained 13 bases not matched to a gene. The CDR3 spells CAYGQGSRSVFF. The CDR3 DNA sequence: TGTGCCTACGGACAGGGCTCTCGTTCGGTGTTTTTT.

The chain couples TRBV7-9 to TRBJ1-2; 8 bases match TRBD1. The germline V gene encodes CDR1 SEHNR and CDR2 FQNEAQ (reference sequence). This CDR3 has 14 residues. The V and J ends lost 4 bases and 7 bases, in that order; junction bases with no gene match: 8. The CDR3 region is CASSSDREHTGYTF. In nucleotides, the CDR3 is TGTGCCAGCAGCTCGGACAGGGAACATACTGGCTACACCTTC. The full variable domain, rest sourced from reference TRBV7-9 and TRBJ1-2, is DTGVSQNPRHKITKRGQNVTFRCDPISEHNRLYWYRQTLGQGPEFLTYFQNEAQLEKSRLLSDRFSAERPKGSFSTLEIQRTEQGDSAMYLCASSSDREHTGYTFGSGTRLTVV.

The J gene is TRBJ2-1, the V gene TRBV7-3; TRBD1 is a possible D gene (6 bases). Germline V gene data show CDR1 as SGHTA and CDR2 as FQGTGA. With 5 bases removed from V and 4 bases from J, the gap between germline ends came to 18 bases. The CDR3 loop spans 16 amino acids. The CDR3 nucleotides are TGTGCCAGCAGCCCGAACGTGGGGGCCCGATACAATGAGCAGTTCTTC. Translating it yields CASSPNVGARYNEQFF. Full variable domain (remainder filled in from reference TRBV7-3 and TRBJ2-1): GAGVSQTPSNKVTEKGKYVELRCDPISGHTALYWYRQSLGQGPEFLIYFQGTGAADDSGLPNDRFFAVRPEGSVSTLKIQRTERGDSAVYLCASSPNVGARYNEQFFGPGTRLTVL.

CDR3 nucleotide sequence: TGTGCCAGCAGTCCAAGCCCCCAGGGGAGCTCCTACGAGCAGTACTTC. Protein product: CASSPSPQGSSYEQYF. The chain recombines TRBV27 with TRBJ2-7; tentative D call: TRBD1 (6 bases). V lost 5 bases, J lost 0 bases, and 17 bases lay in between. There are 16 residues in the CDR3. Germline V gene data show CDR1 as MNHEY and CDR2 as SMNVEV (reference sequence).

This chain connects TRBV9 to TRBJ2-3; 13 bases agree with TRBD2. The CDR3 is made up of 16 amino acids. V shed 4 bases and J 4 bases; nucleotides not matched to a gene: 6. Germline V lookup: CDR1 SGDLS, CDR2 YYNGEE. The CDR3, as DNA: TGTGCCAGCAGCTACACCGGGACTAGCGGGGCAGATACGCAGTATTTT. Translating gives CASSYTGTSGADTQYF.

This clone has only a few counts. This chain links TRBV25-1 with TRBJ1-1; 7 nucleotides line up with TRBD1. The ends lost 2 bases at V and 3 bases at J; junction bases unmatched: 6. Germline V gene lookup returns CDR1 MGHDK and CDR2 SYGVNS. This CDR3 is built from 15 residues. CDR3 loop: CASSERGRGDTEAFF. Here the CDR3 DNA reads TGTGCCAGCAGTGAAAGAGGCAGGGGGGACACTGAAGCTTTCTTT.

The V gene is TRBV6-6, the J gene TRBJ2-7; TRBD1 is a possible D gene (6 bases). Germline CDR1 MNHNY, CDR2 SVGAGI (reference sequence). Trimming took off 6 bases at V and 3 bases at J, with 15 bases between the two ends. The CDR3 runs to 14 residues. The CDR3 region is CASSLRDINYEQYF. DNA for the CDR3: TGTGCCAGCAGCCTCCGGGACATAAACTACGAGCAGTACTTC.

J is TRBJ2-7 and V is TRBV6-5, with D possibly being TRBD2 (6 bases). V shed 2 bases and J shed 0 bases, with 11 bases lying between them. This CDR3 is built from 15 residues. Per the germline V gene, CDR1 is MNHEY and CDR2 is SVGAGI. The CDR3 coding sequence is TGTGCCAGCAGTTACGGACACGGGAGCTCCTACGAGCAGTACTTC. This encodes CASSYGHGSSYEQYF.

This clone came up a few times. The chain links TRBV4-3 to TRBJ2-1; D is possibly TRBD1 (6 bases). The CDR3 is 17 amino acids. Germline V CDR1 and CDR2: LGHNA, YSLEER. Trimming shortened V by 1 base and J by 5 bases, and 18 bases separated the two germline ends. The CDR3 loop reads CASSQVASQGLHNEQFF. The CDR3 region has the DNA TGCGCCAGCAGCCAAGTAGCGTCACAGGGTCTGCACAATGAGCAGTTCTTC.

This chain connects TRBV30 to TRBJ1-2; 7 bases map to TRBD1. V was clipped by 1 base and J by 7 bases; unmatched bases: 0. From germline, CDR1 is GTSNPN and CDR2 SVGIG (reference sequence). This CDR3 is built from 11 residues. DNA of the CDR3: TGTGCCTGGAGTGGACAGGGTGGCTACACCTTC. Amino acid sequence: CAWSGQGGYTF.

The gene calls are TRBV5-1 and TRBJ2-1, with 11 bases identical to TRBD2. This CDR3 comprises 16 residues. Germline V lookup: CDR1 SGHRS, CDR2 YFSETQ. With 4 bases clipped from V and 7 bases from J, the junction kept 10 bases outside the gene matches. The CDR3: CASSPLSSGGLNEQFF. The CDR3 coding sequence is TGCGCCAGCAGCCCGCTTTCTAGCGGGGGGCTTAATGAGCAGTTCTTC.

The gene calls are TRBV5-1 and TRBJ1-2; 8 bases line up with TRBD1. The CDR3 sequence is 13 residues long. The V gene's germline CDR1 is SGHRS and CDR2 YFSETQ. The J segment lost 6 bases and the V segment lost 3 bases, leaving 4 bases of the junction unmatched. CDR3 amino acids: CASSYGQGDGYTF. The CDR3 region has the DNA TGCGCCAGCAGCTACGGACAGGGAGATGGCTACACCTTC.

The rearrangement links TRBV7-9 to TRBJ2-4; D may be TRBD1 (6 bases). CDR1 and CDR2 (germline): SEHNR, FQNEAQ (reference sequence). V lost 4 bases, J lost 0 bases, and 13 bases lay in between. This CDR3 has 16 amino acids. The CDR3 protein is CASSYGQNIAKNIQYF. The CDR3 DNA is TGTGCCAGCAGCTATGGACAGAATATAGCCAAAAACATTCAGTACTTC.

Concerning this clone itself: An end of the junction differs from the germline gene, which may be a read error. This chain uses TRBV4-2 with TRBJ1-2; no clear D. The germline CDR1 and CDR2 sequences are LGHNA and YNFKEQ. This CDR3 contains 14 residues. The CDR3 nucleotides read TGTGCCAGCAGCCTTATCCCGGAGAACTATGGCTACCCCTTC. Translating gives CASSLIPENYGYPF.

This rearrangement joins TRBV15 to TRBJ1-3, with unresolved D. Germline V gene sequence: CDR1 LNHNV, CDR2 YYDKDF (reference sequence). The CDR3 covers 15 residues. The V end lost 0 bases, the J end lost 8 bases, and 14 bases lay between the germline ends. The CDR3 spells CATSRDLQTGDTIYF. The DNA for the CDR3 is TGTGCCACCAGCAGAGATCTACAGACCGGTGACACCATATATTTT.

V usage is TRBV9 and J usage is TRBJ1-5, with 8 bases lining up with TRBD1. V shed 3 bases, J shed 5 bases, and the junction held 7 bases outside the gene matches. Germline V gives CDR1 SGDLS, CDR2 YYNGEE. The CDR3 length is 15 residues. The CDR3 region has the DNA TGTGCCAGCAGCGCCGGACAGGGCAGGCATCAGCCCCAGCATTTT. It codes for CASSAGQGRHQPQHF.

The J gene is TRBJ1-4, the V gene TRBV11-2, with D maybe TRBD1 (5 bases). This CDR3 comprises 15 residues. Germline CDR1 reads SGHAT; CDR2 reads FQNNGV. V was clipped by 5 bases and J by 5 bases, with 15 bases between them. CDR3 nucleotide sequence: TGTGCCAGCAGCCGAGAACCAGGGTCCAATGAAAAACTGTTTTTT. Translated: CASSREPGSNEKLFF. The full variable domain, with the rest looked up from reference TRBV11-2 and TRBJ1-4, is EAGVAQSPRYKIIEKRQSVAFWCNPISGHATLYWYQQILGQGPKLLIQFQNNGVVDDSQLPKDRFSAERLKGVDSTLKIQPAKLEDSAVYLCASSREPGSNEKLFFGSGTQLSVL.

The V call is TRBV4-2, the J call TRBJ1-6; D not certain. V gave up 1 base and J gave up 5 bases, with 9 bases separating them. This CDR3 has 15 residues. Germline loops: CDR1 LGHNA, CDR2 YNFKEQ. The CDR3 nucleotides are TGTGCCAGCAGCCAAGCGGAACTAAATAATTCACCCCTCCACTTT. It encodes CASSQAELNNSPLHF.

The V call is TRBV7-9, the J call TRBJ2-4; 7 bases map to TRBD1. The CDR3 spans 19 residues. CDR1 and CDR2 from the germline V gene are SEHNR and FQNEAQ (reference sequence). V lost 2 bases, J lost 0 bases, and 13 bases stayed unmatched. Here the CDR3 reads CASSLKGQTEKLAKNIQYF. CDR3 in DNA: TGTGCCAGCAGCTTAAAGGGACAGACCGAAAAACTAGCCAAAAACATTCAGTACTTC.

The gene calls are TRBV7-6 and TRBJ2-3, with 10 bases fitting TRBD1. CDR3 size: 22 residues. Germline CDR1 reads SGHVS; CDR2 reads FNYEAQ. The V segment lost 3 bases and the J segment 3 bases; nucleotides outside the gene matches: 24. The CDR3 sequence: CASSFTPRGTGVPWYDTDTQYF. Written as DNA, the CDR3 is TGTGCCAGCAGCTTTACCCCCCGTGGGACAGGGGTCCCATGGTACGATACAGATACGCAGTATTTT.

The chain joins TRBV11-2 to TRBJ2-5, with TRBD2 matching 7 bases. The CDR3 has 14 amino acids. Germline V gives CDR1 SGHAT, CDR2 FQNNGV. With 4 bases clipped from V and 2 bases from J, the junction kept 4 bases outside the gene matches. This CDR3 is CASSSWRGQETQYF. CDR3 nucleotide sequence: TGTGCCAGCAGCTCTTGGCGGGGGCAAGAGACCCAGTACTTC.

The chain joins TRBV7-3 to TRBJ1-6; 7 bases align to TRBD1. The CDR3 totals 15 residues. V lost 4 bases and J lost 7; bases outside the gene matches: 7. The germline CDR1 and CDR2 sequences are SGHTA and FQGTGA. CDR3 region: CASSSSGTVNSPLHF. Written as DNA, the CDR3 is TGTGCCAGCAGCTCATCCGGGACAGTAAATTCACCCCTCCACTTT. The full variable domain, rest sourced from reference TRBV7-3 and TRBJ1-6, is GAGVSQTPSNKVTEKGKYVELRCDPISGHTALYWYRQSLGQGPEFLIYFQGTGAADDSGLPNDRFFAVRPEGSVSTLKIQRTERGDSAVYLCASSSSGTVNSPLHFGNGTRLTVT.

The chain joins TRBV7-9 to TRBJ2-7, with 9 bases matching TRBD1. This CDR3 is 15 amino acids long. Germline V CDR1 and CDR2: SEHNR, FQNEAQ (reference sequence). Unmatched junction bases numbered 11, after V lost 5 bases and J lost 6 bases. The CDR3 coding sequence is TGTGCCAGCAGCCCTCAAACCGGGACAGGGACCGAGCAGTACTTC. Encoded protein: CASSPQTGTGTEQYF.

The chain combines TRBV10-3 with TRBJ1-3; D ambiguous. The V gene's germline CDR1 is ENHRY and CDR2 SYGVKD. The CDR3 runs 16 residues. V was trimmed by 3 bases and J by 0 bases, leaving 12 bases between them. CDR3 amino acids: CAISDATGVSGNTIYF. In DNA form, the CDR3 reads TGTGCCATCAGTGACGCGACGGGAGTCTCTGGAAACACCATATATTTT.

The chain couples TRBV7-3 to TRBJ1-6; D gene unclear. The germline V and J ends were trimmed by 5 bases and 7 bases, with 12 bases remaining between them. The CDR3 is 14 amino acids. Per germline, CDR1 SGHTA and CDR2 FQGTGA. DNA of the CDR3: TGTGCCAGCAGCCTGATGGGCAAAAATTCACCCCTCCACTTT. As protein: CASSLMGKNSPLHF. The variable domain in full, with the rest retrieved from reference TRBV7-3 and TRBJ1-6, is GAGVSQTPSNKVTEKGKYVELRCDPISGHTALYWYRQSLGQGPEFLIYFQGTGAADDSGLPNDRFFAVRPEGSVSTLKIQRTERGDSAVYLCASSLMGKNSPLHFGNGTRLTVT.